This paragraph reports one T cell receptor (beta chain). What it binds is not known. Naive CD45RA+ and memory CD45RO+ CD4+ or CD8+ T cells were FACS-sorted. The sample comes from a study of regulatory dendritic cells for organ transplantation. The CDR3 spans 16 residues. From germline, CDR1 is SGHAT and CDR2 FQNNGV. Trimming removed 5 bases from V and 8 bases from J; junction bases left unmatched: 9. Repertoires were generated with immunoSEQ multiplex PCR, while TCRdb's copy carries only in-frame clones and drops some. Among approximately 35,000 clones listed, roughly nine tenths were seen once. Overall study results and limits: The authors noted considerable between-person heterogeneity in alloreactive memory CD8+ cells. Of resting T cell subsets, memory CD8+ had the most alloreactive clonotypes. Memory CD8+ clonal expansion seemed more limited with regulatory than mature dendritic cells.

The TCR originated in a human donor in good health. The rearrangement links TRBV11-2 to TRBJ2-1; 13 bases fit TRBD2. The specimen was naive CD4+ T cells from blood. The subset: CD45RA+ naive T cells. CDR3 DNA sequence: TGTGCCAGCAGCCTTCGGACTAGCGGGAGTGGCTATGAGCAGTTCTTC. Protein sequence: CASSLRTSGSGYEQFF. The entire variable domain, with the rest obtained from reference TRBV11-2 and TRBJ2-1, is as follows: EAGVAQSPRYKIIEKRQSVAFWCNPISGHATLYWYQQILGQGPKLLIQFQNNGVVDDSQLPKDRFSAERLKGVDSTLKIQPAKLEDSAVYLCASSLRTSGSGYEQFFGPGTRLTVL.